These 2 T cell receptor beta chains came from one sample sequenced in a study of T cells after yellow fever vaccination. TCRdb analysed the 5' RACE reads with MiXCR anew, one entry per CDR3 protein. The sample lists about 50,000 distinct CDR3 sequences; approximately 5.5% were seen once. Sample: PBMCs, either bulk or a sorted T-cell subset (CD4+, CD8+, memory, or dextramer-sorted; not recorded which), taken on the day of the yellow fever booster vaccination. Receptors were obtained from a young man who received the YFV17D yellow fever vaccine.

This sequence joins TRBV28 and TRBJ2-7; a possible D gene is TRBD1 (5 bases). The CDR3 is made up of 13 amino acids. V was cut by 5 bases and J by 4 bases, with 12 bases left in between. Germline V gives CDR1 MDHEN, CDR2 SYDVKM. The CDR3 sequence: CASSPQGLYEQYV. The DNA for the CDR3 is TGTGCCAGCAGTCCTCAGGGCCTTTACGAGCAGTACGTC.

Remarks on this clonotype: A much larger clone sits a single nucleotide away, making a read error possible. The V and J genes are TRBV11-2 and TRBJ2-1, with 7 bases fitting TRBD1. Germline V CDR1 and CDR2: SGHAT, FQNNGV. The CDR3 is made up of 16 amino acids. The CDR3 spells CTSSLRWSQGSNEQFF. The CDR3 region has the DNA TGTACCAGCAGCTTAAGGTGGTCACAGGGGAGCAATGAGCAGTTCTTC. Based on the CDR3 plus reference TRBV11-2 and TRBJ2-1, the full variable domain is EAGVAQSPRYKIIEKRQSVAFWCNPISGHATLYWYQQILGQGPKLLIQFQNNGVVDDSQLPKDRFSAERLKGVDSTLKIQPAKLEDSAVYLCTSSLRWSQGSNEQFFGPGTRLTVL.